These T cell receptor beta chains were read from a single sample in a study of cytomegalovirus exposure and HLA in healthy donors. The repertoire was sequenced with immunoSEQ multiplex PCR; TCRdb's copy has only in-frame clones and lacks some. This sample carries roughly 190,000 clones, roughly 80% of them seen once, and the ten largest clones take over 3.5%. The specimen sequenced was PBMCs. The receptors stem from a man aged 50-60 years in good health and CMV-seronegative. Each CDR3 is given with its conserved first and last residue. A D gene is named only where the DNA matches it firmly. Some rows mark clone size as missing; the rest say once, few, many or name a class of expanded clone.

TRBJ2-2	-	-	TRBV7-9	CASSFKRGENTGELFF	TGTGCCAGCAGCTTTAAAAGGGGCGAGAACACCGGGGAGCTGTTTTTT
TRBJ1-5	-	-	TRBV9	CASSASTGHQPQHF	TGTGCCAGCAGCGCCAGTACAGGGCATCAGCCCCAGCATTTT
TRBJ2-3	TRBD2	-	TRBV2	CASRGGDSTQYF	TGTGCCAGCAGGGGGGGGGACTCTACGCAGTATTTT
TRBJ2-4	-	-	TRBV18	CASSPKEENIQYF	TGTGCCAGCTCCCCTAAGGAGGAGAACATTCAGTACTTC
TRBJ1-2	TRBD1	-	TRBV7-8	CASSQEGQLVYGYTF	TGTGCCAGCAGCCAGGAGGGACAGTTAGTCTATGGCTACACCTTC
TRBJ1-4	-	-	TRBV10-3	CATRGGDGEKLFF	TGTGCCACCCGGGGGGGGGATGGTGAAAAACTGTTTTTT
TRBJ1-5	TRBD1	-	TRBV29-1	CSVGDSQPQHF	TGCAGCGTTGGGGACAGTCAGCCCCAGCATTTT
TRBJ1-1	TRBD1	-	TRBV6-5	CASRAPGQGTEAFF	TGTGCCAGCAGAGCCCCGGGACAGGGGACTGAAGCTTTCTTT
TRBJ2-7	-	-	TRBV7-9	CSSSLGGYEQYF	TGTTCCAGCAGCTTAGGCGGGTACGAGCAGTACTTC
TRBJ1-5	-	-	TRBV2	CASSEALSGIQPQHF	TGTGCCAGCAGTGAAGCTTTGTCAGGTATCCAGCCCCAGCATTTT
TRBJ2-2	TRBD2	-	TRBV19	CASSLVAGAPTGELFF	TGTGCCAGTAGTTTGGTAGCGGGGGCCCCCACCGGGGAGCTGTTTTTT
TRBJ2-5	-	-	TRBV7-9	CSSSLEQGTRLETQYF	TGTTCCAGCAGCTTAGAGCAGGGTACCCGGCTAGAGACCCAGTACTTC
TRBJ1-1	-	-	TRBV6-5	CASSASDSNTEAFF	TGTGCCAGCAGTGCCTCGGACAGCAACACTGAAGCTTTCTTT
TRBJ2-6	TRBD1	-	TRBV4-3	CASSLRGDRVNVLTF	TGCGCCAGCAGCCTCCGGGGGGACAGGGTCAACGTCCTGACTTTC
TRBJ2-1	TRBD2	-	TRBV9	CASTGTSEGHEQFF	TGTGCCAGCACGGGGACTAGCGAAGGTCATGAGCAGTTCTTC
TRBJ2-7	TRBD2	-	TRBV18	CASSPWEGSSYEQYF	TGTGCCAGCTCACCATGGGAGGGGAGCTCCTACGAGCAGTACTTC
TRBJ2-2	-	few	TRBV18	CASSFGNTGELFF	TGTGCCAGCTCCTTCGGGAACACCGGGGAGCTGTTTTTT
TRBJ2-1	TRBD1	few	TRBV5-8	CASSLEGDRGGNEQFF	TGTGCCAGCAGCTTGGAGGGGGACAGGGGAGGCAATGAGCAGTTCTTC
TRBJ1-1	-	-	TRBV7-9	CASSAAGNLEAFF	TGTGCCAGCAGCGCCGCGGGGAACTTGGAAGCTTTCTTT
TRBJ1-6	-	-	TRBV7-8	CASSSRERNSPLHF	TGTGCCAGCAGCTCTAGGGAGAGAAATTCACCCCTCCACTTT
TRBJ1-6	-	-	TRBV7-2	CASSPRGQMNSPLHF	TGTGCCAGCAGCCCTCGCGGGCAGATGAATTCACCCCTCCACTTT
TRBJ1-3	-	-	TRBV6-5	CASSSPGPGNTIYF	TGTGCCAGCAGTTCCCCAGGGCCTGGAAACACCATATATTTT
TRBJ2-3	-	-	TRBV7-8	CASSLGRRTGTDTQYF	TGTGCCAGCAGCTTAGGTCGTAGGACAGGCACAGATACGCAGTATTTT
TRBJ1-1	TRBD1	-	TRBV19	CASSWGTGYTEAFF	TGTGCCAGTAGTTGGGGGACAGGGTACACTGAAGCTTTCTTT
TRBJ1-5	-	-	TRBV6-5	CASRDRGFNQPQHF	TGTGCCAGCAGAGACCGGGGGTTCAATCAGCCCCAGCATTTT
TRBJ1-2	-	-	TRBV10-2	CASSESGREVGYTF	TGCGCCAGCAGTGAGAGCGGTAGGGAGGTTGGCTACACCTTC
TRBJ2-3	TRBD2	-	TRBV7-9	CASSHGGGGTDTQYF	TGTGCCAGCAGCCACGGGGGGGGTGGTACAGATACGCAGTATTTT
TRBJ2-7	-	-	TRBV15	CATSRDLMREQYF	TGTGCCACCAGCAGAGATCTTATGAGAGAGCAGTACTTC
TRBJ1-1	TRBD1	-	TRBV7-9	CSSSLGTAPMNTEAFF	TGTTCCAGCAGCTTGGGGACAGCCCCCATGAACACTGAAGCTTTCTTT
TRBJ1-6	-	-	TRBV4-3	CASSQDRGAGSPLHF	TGCGCCAGCAGCCAGGACCGGGGGGCAGGTTCACCCCTCCACTTT
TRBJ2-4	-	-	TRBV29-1	CSVAPSSEAQNIQYF	TGCAGCGTGGCCCCTAGTTCAGAGGCCCAAAACATTCAGTACTTC
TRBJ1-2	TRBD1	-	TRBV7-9	CASSLESGQGNYGYTF	TGTGCCAGCAGCTTAGAGAGCGGACAGGGGAACTATGGCTACACCTTC
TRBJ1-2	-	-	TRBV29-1	CSVEGSWQGGYGYTF	TGCAGCGTTGAAGGGTCGTGGCAGGGCGGCTATGGCTACACCTTC
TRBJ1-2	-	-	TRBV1	CTSSPHDRTHNYGYTF	TGCACCAGCAGCCCTCACGATCGGACACATAACTATGGCTACACCTTC
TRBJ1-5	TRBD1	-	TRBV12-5	CASGLDRAIQPQHF	TGTGCTAGTGGCCTGGACAGGGCAATTCAGCCCCAGCATTTT
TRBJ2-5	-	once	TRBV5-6	CASSLEGAGRETQYF	TGTGCCAGCAGCTTGGAAGGGGCCGGGCGGGAGACCCAGTACTTC
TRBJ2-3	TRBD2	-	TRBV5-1	CASSLQRGGTDTQYF	TGCGCCAGCAGCTTGCAGCGGGGGGGCACAGATACGCAGTATTTT
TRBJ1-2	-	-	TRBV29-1	CSVGTPGRNYGYTF	TGCAGCGTTGGGACGCCGGGGAGGAACTATGGCTACACCTTC
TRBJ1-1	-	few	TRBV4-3	CASSREIRAEAFF	TGCGCCAGCAGCCGGGAGATTAGAGCTGAAGCTTTCTTT
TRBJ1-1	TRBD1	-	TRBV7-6	CASSPFRDRVPTEAFF	TGTGCCAGCAGCCCCTTCCGGGACAGGGTCCCCACTGAAGCTTTCTTT
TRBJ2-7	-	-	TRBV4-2	CASSQETRMTYEQYF	TGTGCCAGCAGCCAAGAGACGCGGATGACCTACGAGCAGTACTTC
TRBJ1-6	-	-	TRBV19	CASSTMLPTESRPSPLHF	TGTGCCAGTAGTACCATGCTACCAACGGAGTCACGACCTTCACCCCTCCACTTT
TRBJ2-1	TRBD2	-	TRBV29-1	CSARRAGVTISSYNEQFF	TGCAGCGCTAGAAGGGCGGGGGTTACTATAAGCTCCTACAATGAGCAGTTCTTC
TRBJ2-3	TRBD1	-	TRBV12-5	CASGLGTGLTDTQYF	TGTGCTAGTGGTTTAGGGACAGGGTTAACAGATACGCAGTATTTT